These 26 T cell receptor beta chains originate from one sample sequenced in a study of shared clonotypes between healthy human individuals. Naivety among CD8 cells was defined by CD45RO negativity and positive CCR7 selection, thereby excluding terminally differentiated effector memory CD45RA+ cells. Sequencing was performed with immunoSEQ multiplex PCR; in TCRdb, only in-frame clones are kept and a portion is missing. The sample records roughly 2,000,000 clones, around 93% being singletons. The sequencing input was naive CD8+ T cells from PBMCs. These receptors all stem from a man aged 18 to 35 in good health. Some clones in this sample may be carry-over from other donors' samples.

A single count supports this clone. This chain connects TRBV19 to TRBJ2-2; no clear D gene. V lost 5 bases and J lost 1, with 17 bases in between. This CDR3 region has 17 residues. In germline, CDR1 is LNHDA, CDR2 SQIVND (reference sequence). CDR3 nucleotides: TGTGCCAGTAGTCCGACCATTTATGGAGAGAACACCGGGGAGCTGTTTTTT. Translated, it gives CASSPTIYGENTGELFF.

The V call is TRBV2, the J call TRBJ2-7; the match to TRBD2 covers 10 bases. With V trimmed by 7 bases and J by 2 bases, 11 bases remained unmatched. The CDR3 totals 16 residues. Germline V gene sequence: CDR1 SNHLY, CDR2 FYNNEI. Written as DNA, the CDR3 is TGTGCCAGCATTGGGACTTCTAGCGGGAGAGCCTACGAGCAGTACTTC. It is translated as CASIGTSSGRAYEQYF.

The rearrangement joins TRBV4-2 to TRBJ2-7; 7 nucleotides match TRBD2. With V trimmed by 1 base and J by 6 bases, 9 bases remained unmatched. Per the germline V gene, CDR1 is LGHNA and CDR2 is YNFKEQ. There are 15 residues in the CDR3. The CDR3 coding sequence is TGTGCCAGCAGCCAAGGTCGGGGGAGGGCCGGCGAGCAGTACTTC. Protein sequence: CASSQGRGRAGEQYF.

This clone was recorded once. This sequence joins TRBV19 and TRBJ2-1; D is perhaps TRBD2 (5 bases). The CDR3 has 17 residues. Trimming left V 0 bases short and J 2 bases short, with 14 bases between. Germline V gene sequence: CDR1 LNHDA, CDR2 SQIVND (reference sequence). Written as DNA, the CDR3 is TGTGCCAGTAGTATAGACCTGGTGAGGACTCCCTACAATGAGCAGTTCTTC. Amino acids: CASSIDLVRTPYNEQFF.

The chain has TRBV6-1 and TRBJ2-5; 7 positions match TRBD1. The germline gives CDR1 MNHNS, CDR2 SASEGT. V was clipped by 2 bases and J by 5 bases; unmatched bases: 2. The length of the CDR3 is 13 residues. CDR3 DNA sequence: TGTGCCAGCAGTGAAAGGGGGCACGAGACCCAGTACTTC. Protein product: CASSERGHETQYF.

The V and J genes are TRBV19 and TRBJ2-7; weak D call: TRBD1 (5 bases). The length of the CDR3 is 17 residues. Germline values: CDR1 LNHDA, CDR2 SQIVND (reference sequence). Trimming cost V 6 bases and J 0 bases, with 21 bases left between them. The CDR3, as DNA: TGTGCCAGTAGCGCCTTAGCCCAGGGAAAGGGCTCCTACGAGCAGTACTTC. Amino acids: CASSALAQGKGSYEQYF.

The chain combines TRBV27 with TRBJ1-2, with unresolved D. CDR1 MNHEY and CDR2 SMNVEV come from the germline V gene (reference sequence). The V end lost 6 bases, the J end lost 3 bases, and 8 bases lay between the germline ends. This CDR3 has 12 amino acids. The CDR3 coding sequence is TGTGCCAGCAGGGCGGAGGACTATGGCTACACCTTC. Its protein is CASRAEDYGYTF.

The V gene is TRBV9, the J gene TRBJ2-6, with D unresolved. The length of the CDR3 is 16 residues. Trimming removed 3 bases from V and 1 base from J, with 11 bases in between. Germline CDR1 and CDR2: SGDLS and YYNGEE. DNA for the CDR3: TGTGCCAGCAGCGCAGAGGATTGGTCTGGGGCCAACGTCCTGACTTTC. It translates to CASSAEDWSGANVLTF.

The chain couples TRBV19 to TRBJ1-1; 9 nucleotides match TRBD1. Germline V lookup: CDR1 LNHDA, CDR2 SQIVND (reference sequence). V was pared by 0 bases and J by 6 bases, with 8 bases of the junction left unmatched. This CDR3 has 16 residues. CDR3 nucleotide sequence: TGTGCCAGTAGTATAGAACAGGGGGCGCGAGGCCCTGAAGCTTTCTTT. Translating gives CASSIEQGARGPEAFF.

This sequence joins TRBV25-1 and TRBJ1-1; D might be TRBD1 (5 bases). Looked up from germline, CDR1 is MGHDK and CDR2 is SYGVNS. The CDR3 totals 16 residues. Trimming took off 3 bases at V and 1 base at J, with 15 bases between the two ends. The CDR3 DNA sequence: TGTGCCAGCAGTGAGTCGCAGGGATGGGCGAACACTGAAGCTTTCTTT. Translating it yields CASSESQGWANTEAFF.

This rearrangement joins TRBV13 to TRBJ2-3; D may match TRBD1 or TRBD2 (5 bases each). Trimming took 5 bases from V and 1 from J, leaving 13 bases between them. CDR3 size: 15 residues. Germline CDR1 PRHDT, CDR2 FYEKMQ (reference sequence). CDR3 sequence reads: CASSGGRGGTDTQYF. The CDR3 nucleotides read TGTGCCAGCAGCGGTGGTAGGGGAGGCACAGATACGCAGTATTTT.

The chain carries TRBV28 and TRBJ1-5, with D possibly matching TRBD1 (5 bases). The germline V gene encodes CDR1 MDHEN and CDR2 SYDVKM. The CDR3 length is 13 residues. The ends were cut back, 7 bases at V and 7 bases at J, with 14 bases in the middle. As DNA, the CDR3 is TGTGCCAGCACCCTTGGGGGTGGCCAGCCCCAGCATTTT. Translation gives CASTLGGGQPQHF.

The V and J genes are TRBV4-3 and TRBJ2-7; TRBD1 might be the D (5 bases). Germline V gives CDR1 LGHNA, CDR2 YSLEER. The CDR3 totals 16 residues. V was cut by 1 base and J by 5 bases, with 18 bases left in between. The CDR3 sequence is CASSQGPSGPPHEQYF. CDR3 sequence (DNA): TGCGCCAGCAGCCAAGGTCCATCAGGGCCCCCCCACGAGCAGTACTTC.

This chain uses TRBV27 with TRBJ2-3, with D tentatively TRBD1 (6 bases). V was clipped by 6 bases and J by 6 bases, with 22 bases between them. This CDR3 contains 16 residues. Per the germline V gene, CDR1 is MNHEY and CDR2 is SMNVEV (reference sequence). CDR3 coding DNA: TGTGCCAGCAGCCCAGTTAGCGTCAAGGGGGTGGATACGCAGTATTTT. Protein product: CASSPVSVKGVDTQYF.

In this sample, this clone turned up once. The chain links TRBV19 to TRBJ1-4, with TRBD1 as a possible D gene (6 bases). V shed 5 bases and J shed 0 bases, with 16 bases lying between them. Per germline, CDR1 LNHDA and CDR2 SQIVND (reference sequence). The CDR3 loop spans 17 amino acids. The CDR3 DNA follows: TGTGCCAGTAGTTCCTGGACAGATCCTGCAACTAATGAAAAACTGTTTTTT. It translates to CASSSWTDPATNEKLFF.

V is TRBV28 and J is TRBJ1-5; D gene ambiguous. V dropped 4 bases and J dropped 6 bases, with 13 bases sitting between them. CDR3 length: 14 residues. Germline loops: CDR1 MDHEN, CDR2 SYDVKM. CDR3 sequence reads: CASSYREWAQPQHF. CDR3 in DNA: TGTGCCAGCAGTTACAGAGAGTGGGCTCAGCCCCAGCATTTT.

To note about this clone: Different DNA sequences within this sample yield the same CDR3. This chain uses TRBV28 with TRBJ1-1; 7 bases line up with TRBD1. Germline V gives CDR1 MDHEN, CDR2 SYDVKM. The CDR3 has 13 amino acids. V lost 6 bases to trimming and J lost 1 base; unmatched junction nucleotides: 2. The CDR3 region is CASRGDRNTEAFF. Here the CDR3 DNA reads TGTGCCAGCAGAGGGGACAGGAACACTGAAGCTTTCTTT.

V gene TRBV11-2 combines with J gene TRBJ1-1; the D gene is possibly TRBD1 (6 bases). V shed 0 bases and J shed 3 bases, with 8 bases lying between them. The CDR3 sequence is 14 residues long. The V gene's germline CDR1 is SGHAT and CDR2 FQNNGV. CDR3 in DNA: TGTGCCAGCAGCTTAGACAGGGGCGACACTGAAGCTTTCTTT. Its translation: CASSLDRGDTEAFF.

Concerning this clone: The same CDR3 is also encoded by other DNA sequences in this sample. CDR3 DNA sequence: TGCAGCGTTGGCGGCGGGAGCTCCTACAATGAGCAGTTCTTC. It encodes CSVGGGSSYNEQFF. The rearrangement uses TRBV29-1 and TRBJ2-1, with 7 bases aligning to TRBD2. The CDR3 is made up of 14 amino acids. The germline gives CDR1 SQVTM, CDR2 ANQGSEA. Losses at the gene ends were 4 bases for V and 0 bases for J; bases not matched to a gene: 3.

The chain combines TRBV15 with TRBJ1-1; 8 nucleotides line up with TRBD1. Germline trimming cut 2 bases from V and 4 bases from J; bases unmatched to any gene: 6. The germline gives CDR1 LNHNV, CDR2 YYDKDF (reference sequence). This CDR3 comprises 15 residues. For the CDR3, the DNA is TGTGCCACCAGCAGATCAGGACAGGGATTCACTGAAGCTTTCTTT. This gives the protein CATSRSGQGFTEAFF.

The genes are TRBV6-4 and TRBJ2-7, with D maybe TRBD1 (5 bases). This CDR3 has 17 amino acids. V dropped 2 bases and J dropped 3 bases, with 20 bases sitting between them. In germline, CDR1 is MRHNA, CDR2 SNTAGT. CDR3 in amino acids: CASSDPPRRQPDYEQYF. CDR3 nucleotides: TGTGCCAGCAGTGACCCCCCACGCCGACAGCCAGACTACGAGCAGTACTTC.

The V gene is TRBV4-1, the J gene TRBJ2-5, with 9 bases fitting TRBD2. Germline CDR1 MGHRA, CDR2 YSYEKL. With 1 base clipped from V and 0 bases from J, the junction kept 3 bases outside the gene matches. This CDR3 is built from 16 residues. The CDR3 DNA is TGCGCCAGCAGCCAAGGCCCTAGCGGGGACCAAGAGACCCAGTACTTC. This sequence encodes CASSQGPSGDQETQYF.

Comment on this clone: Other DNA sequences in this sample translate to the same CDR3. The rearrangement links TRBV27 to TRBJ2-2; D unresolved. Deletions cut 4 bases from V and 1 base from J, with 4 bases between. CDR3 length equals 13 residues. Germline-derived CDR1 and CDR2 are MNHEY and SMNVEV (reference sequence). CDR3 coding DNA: TGTGCCAGCAGTTCGTTGAACACCGGGGAGCTGTTTTTT. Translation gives CASSSLNTGELFF.

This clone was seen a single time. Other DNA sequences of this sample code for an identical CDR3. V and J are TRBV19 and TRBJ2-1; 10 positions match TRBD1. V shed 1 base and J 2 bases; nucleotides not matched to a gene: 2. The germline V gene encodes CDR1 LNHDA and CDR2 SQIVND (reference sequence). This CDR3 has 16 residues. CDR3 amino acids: CASSIAGTGAYNEQFF. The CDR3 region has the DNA TGTGCCAGTAGTATAGCCGGGACAGGGGCCTACAATGAGCAGTTCTTC. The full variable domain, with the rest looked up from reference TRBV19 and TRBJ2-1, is DGGITQSPKYLFRKEGQNVTLSCEQNLNHDAMYWYRQDPGQGLRLIYYSQIVNDFQKGDIAEGYSVSREKKESFPLTVTSAQKNPTAFYLCASSIAGTGAYNEQFFGPGTRLTVL.

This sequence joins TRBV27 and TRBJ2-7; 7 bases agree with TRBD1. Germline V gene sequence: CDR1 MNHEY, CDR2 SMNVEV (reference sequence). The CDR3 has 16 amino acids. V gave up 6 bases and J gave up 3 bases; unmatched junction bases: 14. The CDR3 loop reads CASSPSAGQAFYEQYF. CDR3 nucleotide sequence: TGTGCCAGCAGCCCATCCGCTGGACAGGCCTTCTACGAGCAGTACTTC.

The DNA of the CDR3 is TGCGCCAGCCGGCTTACAGGGGACAACCCCGGGGAGCTGTTTTTT. Translating it yields CASRLTGDNPGELFF. The genes are TRBV4-1 and TRBJ2-2; 7 bases are a match to TRBD1. Germline V gene data show CDR1 as MGHRA and CDR2 as YSYEKL. The J segment lost 6 bases and the V segment lost 8 bases, leaving 12 bases of the junction unmatched. This CDR3 has 15 residues.